These 30 T cell receptor beta chains originate from one sample sequenced in a study of blood T cell repertoires in COVID-19 (dated by TCRdb to 2018 to 2020). Libraries were made using the immunoSEQ multiplex PCR assay. What TCRdb holds here is the immuneACCESS table cut down to in-frame rearrangements. Part of the clones is not present; checked against another copy, under half of the missing clones reflect an unresolved V gene, and the others are unexplained. This sample comprises about 240,000 clones, roughly 87% of them detected only once. The leading ten clones occupy 6% to 9% of the sample. The sample taken for sequencing was peripheral blood. Source of these receptors: a man in his sixties who had recovered from COVID-19.

This clone was counted between two and nine times. The chain recombines TRBV5-1 with TRBJ2-2; tentatively, D is TRBD1 (6 bases). In germline, CDR1 is SGHRS, CDR2 YFSETQ. The CDR3 consists of 15 residues. The V end lost 1 base, the J end lost 5 bases, and 12 bases lay between the germline ends. DNA for the CDR3: TGCGCCAGCAGCTTGACCGGGACACAGACCGGGGAGCTGTTTTTT. This sequence encodes CASSLTGTQTGELFF.

This rearrangement joins TRBV10-3 to TRBJ1-2; 9 bases map to TRBD1. Germline values: CDR1 ENHRY, CDR2 SYGVKD. The CDR3 sequence is 17 residues long. Unmatched junction bases numbered 13, after V lost 6 bases and J lost 2 bases. CDR3 DNA sequence: TGTGCCATCAGCAGGGGGACAGGGAGAACTTACAACTATGGCTACACCTTC. The encoded protein is CAISRGTGRTYNYGYTF.

The CDR3 nucleotides read TGTGCCAGCATAGGAGGGGTGAATGAAAAACTGTTTTTT. Its protein is CASIGGVNEKLFF. This chain links TRBV28 with TRBJ1-4; maybe TRBD1 (5 bases). Per germline, CDR1 MDHEN and CDR2 SYDVKM. The length of the CDR3 is 13 residues. With 7 bases removed from V and 5 bases from J, the gap between germline ends came to 11 bases.

This chain uses TRBV25-1 with TRBJ1-2; 7 nucleotides line up with TRBD1. Germline loops: CDR1 MGHDK, CDR2 SYGVNS. V was clipped by 2 bases and J by 6 bases; unmatched bases: 12. The CDR3 runs to 16 residues. The CDR3 here is CASSETYTGEMDGYTF. DNA of the CDR3: TGTGCCAGCAGTGAAACTTATACAGGGGAAATGGATGGCTACACCTTC.

The rearrangement links TRBV6-5 to TRBJ1-5, with D unclear. Germline V gene sequence: CDR1 MNHEY, CDR2 SVGAGI. V lost 6 bases and J lost 7, with 13 bases in between. The CDR3 consists of 13 residues. The CDR3 region is CASRPQQEQPQHF. DNA of the CDR3: TGTGCCAGCAGACCACAGCAGGAACAGCCCCAGCATTTT.

The chain couples TRBV5-1 to TRBJ1-1; D perhaps matches TRBD1 (5 bases). Germline loops: CDR1 SGHRS, CDR2 YFSETQ. This CDR3 has 15 amino acids. The ends were cut back, 0 bases at V and 7 bases at J, with 16 bases in the middle. CDR3 sequence (DNA): TGCGCCAGCAGCTTGGCCGGGGGAGGGTCACTTGAAGCTTTCTTT. As protein: CASSLAGGGSLEAFF.

This rearrangement joins TRBV6-5 to TRBJ2-5; 9 bases line up with TRBD1. The V and J ends lost 2 bases and 4 bases, in that order; junction bases with no gene match: 2. CDR3 length: 14 amino acids. Germline V gene lookup returns CDR1 MNHEY and CDR2 SVGAGI. The CDR3 is CASSYGTGLETQYF. CDR3 sequence (DNA): TGTGCCAGCAGTTACGGGACAGGGCTAGAGACCCAGTACTTC.

The CDR3 sequence: CASSDLGQVSGSPLHF. The CDR3 DNA reads as TGTGCCAGTAGTGACCTCGGACAGGTCAGTGGTTCACCCCTCCACTTT. This sequence joins TRBV19 and TRBJ1-6; TRBD1 agrees at 7 bases. The germline V gene encodes CDR1 LNHDA and CDR2 SQIVND (reference sequence). The CDR3 covers 16 residues. V was clipped by 5 bases and J by 9 bases; unmatched bases: 13.

The V gene is TRBV27, the J gene TRBJ2-7, with TRBD1 matching over 10 bases. The CDR3 sequence is 15 residues long. Germline V gives CDR1 MNHEY, CDR2 SMNVEV (reference sequence). Trimming at V came to 7 bases and at J to 9 bases, leaving 15 bases not matched to a gene. CDR3 protein: CASTSPGQGFRAQYF. The CDR3 region has the DNA TGTGCCAGCACTAGCCCGGGACAGGGGTTTAGGGCGCAGTACTTC.

This clone came up once. The genes are TRBV6-6 and TRBJ1-6, with D unclear. Looked up from germline, CDR1 is MNHNY and CDR2 is SVGAGI (reference sequence). The CDR3 covers 14 residues. V shed 5 bases and J shed 8 bases, with 13 bases lying between them. CDR3 nucleotide sequence: TGTGCCAGCAGTCGATCAGTTGCGGATTCACCCCTCCACTTT. Amino acid sequence: CASSRSVADSPLHF.

This chain connects TRBV6-5 to TRBJ1-2; perhaps TRBD1 as D (6 bases). With 6 bases removed from V and 5 bases from J, the gap between germline ends came to 16 bases. CDR1 MNHEY and CDR2 SVGAGI come from the germline V gene. The CDR3 covers 14 residues. CDR3 loop: CASRRRQETYGYTF. DNA of the CDR3: TGTGCCAGCAGAAGGAGACAGGAGACTTATGGCTACACCTTC.

The chain carries TRBV29-1 and TRBJ1-2; D is possibly TRBD1 (6 bases). Germline lookup yields CDR1 SQVTM and CDR2 ANQGSEA. The CDR3 consists of 12 residues. V lost 4 bases to trimming and J lost 8 bases, with 14 bases between them. The DNA for the CDR3 is TGCAGCGTTGGTGAGCCAGGGGAAGGCTACACCTTC. This sequence encodes CSVGEPGEGYTF. Drawing the rest from reference TRBV29-1 and TRBJ1-2, the complete variable domain is SAVISQKPSRDICQRGTSLTIQCQVDSQVTMMFWYRQQPGQSLTLIATANQGSEATYESGFVIDKFPISRPNLTFSTLTVSNMSPEDSSIYLCSVGEPGEGYTFGSGTRLTVV.

The V and J genes are TRBV5-1 and TRBJ1-5; D not certain. Germline assignment: CDR1 SGHRS and CDR2 YFSETQ. The CDR3 sequence is 13 residues long. V was pared by 3 bases and J by 6 bases, with 10 bases between. The CDR3 region has the DNA TGCGCCAGCAGCTCCTCAGGAGGTCAGCCCCAGCATTTT. Translated, it gives CASSSSGGQPQHF. The full variable domain, in which reference TRBV5-1 and TRBJ1-5 provide the parts outside the CDR3, is KAGVTQTPRYLIKTRGQQVTLSCSPISGHRSVSWYQQTPGQGLQFLFEYFSETQRNKGNFPGRFSGRQFSNSRSEMNVSTLELGDSALYLCASSSSGGQPQHFGDGTRLSIL.

The J gene is TRBJ2-3, the V gene TRBV15, with D maybe TRBD2 (6 bases). V was cut by 0 bases and J by 9 bases, with 13 bases left in between. The CDR3 runs 14 residues. CDR1 is LNHNV, CDR2 YYDKDF, per germline (reference sequence). CDR3 sequence: CATSRDQEAGTQYF. In DNA, the CDR3 is TGTGCCACCAGCAGAGATCAAGAGGCGGGGACGCAGTATTTT.

CDR3 sequence: CASSLGGWSLYDEQFF. The CDR3, as DNA: TGTGCCAGCAGCCTCGGGGGTTGGTCCCTTTACGATGAGCAGTTCTTC. V and J are TRBV3-1 (or the pseudogene TRBV3-2) and TRBJ2-1, with D perhaps matching TRBD2 (6 bases). Trimming left V 4 bases short and J 8 bases short, with 21 bases between. The CDR3 sequence is 16 residues long. Germline CDR1 is LGHDT and CDR2 is YNNKEL (reference sequence).

The chain couples TRBV10-1 to TRBJ2-5; 7 bases fit TRBD1. Germline CDR1 and CDR2: WNHNN and SYGVQD (reference sequence). The V and J ends lost 6 bases and 5 bases, in that order; junction bases with no gene match: 9. The CDR3 totals 14 residues. CDR3 amino acids: CASSRDRVEETQYF. CDR3 sequence (DNA): TGCGCCAGCAGCCGTGACAGGGTAGAGGAGACCCAGTACTTC.

The gene calls are TRBV3-1 (or the pseudogene TRBV3-2) and TRBJ2-3; perhaps TRBD1 as D (6 bases). Germline CDR1 is LGHDT and CDR2 is YNNKEL (reference sequence). The CDR3 contains 15 residues. Trimming cost V 4 bases and J 2 bases, with 13 bases left between them. This chain's CDR3 is CASSPRDKHTDTQYF. The CDR3 nucleotides read TGTGCCAGCAGCCCCCGGGACAAACACACAGATACGCAGTATTTT.

V gene TRBV10-3 combines with J gene TRBJ2-7; 9 bases agree with TRBD1. V shed 2 bases, J shed 2 bases, and the junction held 4 bases outside the gene matches. The CDR3 is made up of 15 amino acids. Germline V gives CDR1 ENHRY, CDR2 SYGVKD. The CDR3 DNA reads TGTGCCATCAGTGAGAGGGGACAGGGAGCCTACGAGCAGTACGTC. Translation gives CAISERGQGAYEQYV.

V gene TRBV19 combines with J gene TRBJ2-1; weak D call: TRBD2 (7 bases). Trimming shortened V by 5 bases and J by 4 bases, and 18 bases separated the two germline ends. Per germline, CDR1 LNHDA and CDR2 SQIVND (reference sequence). The CDR3 extends over 16 amino acids. The CDR3 DNA reads TGTGCCAGTAGTCCCTCTTTGGGGGGGGCTTACAATGAGCAGTTCTTC. Its translation is CASSPSLGGAYNEQFF.

This clone was picked up one time. The chain combines TRBV6-5 with TRBJ2-2; D gene ambiguous. Trimming cost V 5 bases and J 3 bases, with 4 bases left between them. The CDR3 is made up of 12 amino acids. Germline V gene sequence: CDR1 MNHEY, CDR2 SVGAGI. CDR3 residues: CASSPDTGELFF. The CDR3 nucleotides are TGTGCCAGCAGTCCGGACACCGGGGAGCTGTTTTTT.

The V and J genes are TRBV6-6 and TRBJ2-1; tentative D call: TRBD2 (6 bases). Germline V CDR1 and CDR2: MNHNY, SVGAGI (reference sequence). The V and J ends lost 8 bases and 0 bases respectively, with 8 bases between them. CDR3 length equals 13 residues. The chain's CDR3 is CASGAGSYNEQFF. In DNA, the CDR3 is TGTGCCAGCGGAGCGGGCTCCTACAATGAGCAGTTCTTC.

The rearrangement links TRBV5-5 to TRBJ2-7; 9 bases agree with TRBD1. The CDR3 sequence is 16 residues long. J was trimmed by 5 bases and V by 3 bases; bases with no gene match: 12. CDR1 and CDR2 from the germline V gene are SGHKS and YYEKEE (reference sequence). CDR3 sequence (DNA): TGTGCCAGCAGCTATACCCCGACAGGGGGTGACCACGAGCAGTACGTC. Translation: CASSYTPTGGDHEQYV.

This clone was seen more than once but under ten times. The chain links TRBV5-1 to TRBJ1-3, with D maybe TRBD1 (6 bases). Germline CDR1 SGHRS, CDR2 YFSETQ. The CDR3 covers 15 residues. The germline V and J ends were trimmed by 1 base and 2 bases, with 10 bases remaining between them. The CDR3 sequence: CASSLKGEPGNTIYF. CDR3 DNA sequence: TGCGCCAGCAGCTTGAAGGGGGAACCTGGAAACACCATATATTTT.

The sample holds one count of this clone. This sequence joins TRBV6-5 and TRBJ2-5; D may be TRBD2 (5 bases). V lost 7 bases and J 1 base, leaving 10 bases between the germline ends. CDR3 length equals 13 residues. Germline V lookup: CDR1 MNHEY, CDR2 SVGAGI. CDR3 bases: TGTGCCAGCAATCCCGCGGGCCAAGAGACCCAGTACTTC. As protein: CASNPAGQETQYF.

This rearrangement joins TRBV3-1 (or the pseudogene TRBV3-2) to TRBJ1-2, with 11 bases that match TRBD1. The ends lost 0 bases at V and 6 bases at J; junction bases unmatched: 15. The CDR3 runs 19 residues. Germline-derived CDR1 and CDR2 are LGHDT and YNNKEL (reference sequence). The CDR3 sequence is CASSQDFGQGAKAVDGYTF. CDR3 nucleotides: TGTGCCAGCAGCCAAGATTTTGGACAGGGGGCGAAAGCTGTCGATGGCTACACCTTC.

This chain joins TRBV30 and TRBJ1-3, with 8 bases aligning to TRBD1. V lost 0 bases and J lost 2; bases outside the gene matches: 0. CDR3 length: 14 residues. Germline V gene sequence: CDR1 GTSNPN, CDR2 SVGIG (reference sequence). CDR3 sequence: CAWSVTGAGNTIYF. CDR3 bases: TGTGCCTGGAGTGTGACAGGGGCTGGAAACACCATATATTTT.

The V call is TRBV5-4, the J call TRBJ1-1, with TRBD1 identical over 9 bases. CDR1 and CDR2 (germline): SGHNT, YYREEE (reference sequence). Losses at the gene ends were 1 base for V and 4 bases for J; bases not matched to a gene: 2. The length of the CDR3 is 14 residues. The CDR3 nucleotides read TGTGCCAGCAGCTTGACAGGGGGCGGCACTGAAGCTTTCTTT. Its protein is CASSLTGGGTEAFF.

This clone was recorded only once. This chain joins TRBV10-3 and TRBJ2-7; 10 bases match TRBD1. The V gene end was trimmed by 2 bases and the J gene end by 6 bases; junction bases not matched to a gene: 7. The CDR3 runs to 15 residues. Germline-derived CDR1 and CDR2 are ENHRY and SYGVKD. The CDR3 is CAISERRDRGSEQYF. CDR3 coding DNA: TGTGCCATCAGTGAGCGCCGGGACAGGGGAAGCGAGCAGTACTTC.

V usage is TRBV2 and J usage is TRBJ1-5; unclear D gene. V lost 5 bases and J lost 6, with 11 bases in between. CDR3 length: 13 residues. Looked up from germline, CDR1 is SNHLY and CDR2 is FYNNEI. CDR3 coding DNA: TGTGCCAGCAGTTATGAACACGCTCAGCCCCAGCATTTT. Its protein product is CASSYEHAQPQHF.

The CDR3 protein is CASSIWDRGMNTEAFF. CDR3 bases: TGTGCCAGTAGTATTTGGGACAGGGGCATGAACACTGAAGCTTTCTTT. The V gene is TRBV19, the J gene TRBJ1-1; 10 nucleotides match TRBD1. The CDR3 length is 16 residues. CDR1 is LNHDA and CDR2 is SQIVND in the germline V gene (reference sequence). Trimming cost V 3 bases and J 0 bases; bases outside gene matches: 4.